The T cell receptor beta chain under discussion was sequenced for a study of cytomegalovirus exposure and HLA in healthy donors. The study's findings and limits: Later, an analysis found that common viral pathogens appeared to be linked with several of the most significant clusters.

Trimming stripped 4 bases from V and 1 base from J, with 7 bases between. Germline CDR1 and CDR2: GTSNPN and SVGIG (reference sequence). CDR3 length: 12 residues. At the time of sampling, donors were nominally healthy, though unrecorded immune exposures were likely. Amplification used 60 Vbeta primers and 13 Jbeta primers. Repertoires were generated with immunoSEQ multiplex PCR, while TCRdb's copy carries only in-frame clones and drops some. The sample lists roughly 81,000 clones, under 85% seen once, with approximately 2% in the top ten. This clone was counted a single time. Its specificity is unknown.

The sequence derives from a boy younger than 18 in good health and CMV-seronegative. The J gene is TRBJ1-1, the V gene TRBV30, with D maybe TRBD1 (5 bases). Sequenced sample: PBMCs. The CDR3 nucleotides read TGTGCCTGGAACGGACAGAACACTGAAGCTTTCTTT. This codes for CAWNGQNTEAFF.